Listed below are T cell receptor beta chains from one sample, sequenced in a study of blood T cell repertoires in COVID-19. TCRdb's table, derived via immunoSEQ multiplex PCR, lists solely in-frame clones and lacks some. The sample lists more than 85,000 clones, roughly 92% occurring once. The material sequenced was peripheral blood. The receptors were sampled from a man aged 65-85 years with acute or convalescent COVID-19. The CDR3 runs from the conserved cysteine through the conserved F or W. A D gene is named only where the DNA matches it firmly. The size field is filled for only some rows; it gives once, few, many or a size class.

V	J	D	size	CDR3	DNA
TRBV12-3/TRBV12-4	TRBJ2-1	TRBD1	.	CASRRTGNEQFF	TGTGCCAGCAGAAGGACAGGGAATGAGCAGTTCTTC
TRBV7-9	TRBJ1-1	.	.	CASSFTGLDEAFF	TGTGCCAGCAGCTTTACAGGGCTGGATGAAGCTTTCTTT
TRBV27	TRBJ2-7	TRBD2	.	CASSLRTSGIPYEQYF	TGTGCCAGCAGTCTACGGACTAGCGGTATCCCCTACGAGCAGTACTTC
TRBV19	TRBJ1-5	.	.	CASNYRPNQPQHF	TGTGCCAGTAATTACAGGCCCAATCAGCCCCAGCATTTT
TRBV19	TRBJ1-2	.	.	CASSMGAGNGYTF	TGTGCCAGTAGTATGGGGGCAGGGAATGGCTACACCTTC
TRBV3-1/TRBV3-2	TRBJ2-7	.	.	CASSQLYEQYF	TGTGCCAGCAGCCAACTCTACGAGCAGTACTTC
TRBV5-4	TRBJ2-1	TRBD1	.	CASSLGGTGGNEQFF	TGTGCCAGCAGCTTGGGAGGGACAGGGGGTAATGAGCAGTTCTTC
TRBV6-6	TRBJ2-7	TRBD1	.	CASRSQGAGTYEQYF	TGTGCCAGCAGGTCCCAGGGGGCAGGAACCTACGAGCAGTACTTC
TRBV9	TRBJ2-3	.	.	CASSVDGGAADTQYF	TGTGCCAGCAGCGTAGACGGGGGAGCGGCAGATACGCAGTATTTT
TRBV5-4	TRBJ2-5	.	.	CASSPLERETQYF	TGTGCCAGCAGCCCACTAGAGAGAGAGACCCAGTACTTC
TRBV6-2/TRBV6-3	TRBJ1-2	.	.	CASSYLERPGGYTF	TGTGCCAGCAGTTACTTAGAGAGGCCTGGTGGCTACACCTTC
TRBV4-2	TRBJ2-2	TRBD2	.	CASSQEGLAGISNTGELFF	TGTGCCAGCAGCCAAGAAGGACTAGCGGGGATCTCGAACACCGGGGAGCTGTTTTTT
TRBV4-3	TRBJ1-5	.	.	CASSQDWGGKQPQHF	TGCGCCAGCAGCCAAGATTGGGGCGGGAAACAGCCCCAGCATTTT
TRBV19	TRBJ1-4	.	.	CASSTGWGGTNEKLFF	TGTGCCAGTAGTACAGGGTGGGGCGGAACTAATGAAAAACTGTTTTTT
TRBV6-5	TRBJ1-5	TRBD1	.	CASSYSGQGLNQPQHF	TGTGCCAGCAGTTACTCAGGACAGGGCTTGAATCAGCCCCAGCATTTT
TRBV7-9	TRBJ1-1	TRBD1	.	CASRPLGQGETEAFF	TGTGCCAGCAGGCCCCTCGGACAGGGCGAAACTGAAGCTTTCTTT
TRBV11-2	TRBJ2-7	TRBD1	once	CASSSGQTYEQYF	TGTGCCAGCAGCTCGGGACAGACCTACGAGCAGTACTTC
TRBV6-5	TRBJ2-5	TRBD2	.	CASSYSFGGGQETQYF	TGTGCCAGCAGTTACTCTTTTGGCGGGGGACAAGAGACCCAGTACTTC
TRBV5-1	TRBJ1-4	.	.	CASSLLGVDEKLFF	TGCGCCAGCAGCTTGTTGGGAGTAGATGAAAAACTGTTTTTT
TRBV5-4	TRBJ1-4	.	.	CASSLWASNEKLFF	TGTGCCAGCAGCTTGTGGGCCTCAAATGAAAAACTGTTTTTT
TRBV10-3	TRBJ1-1	.	.	CAIRQTGTQQGAEAFF	TGTGCCATCAGACAAACCGGGACACAACAAGGGGCTGAAGCTTTCTTT
TRBV6-2/TRBV6-3	TRBJ2-5	TRBD1	.	CASSLQGAETQYF	TGTGCCAGCAGCTTACAGGGGGCCGAGACCCAGTACTTC
TRBV5-1	TRBJ2-1	TRBD1	.	CASSLAKGAINEQFF	TGCGCCAGCAGCTTGGCAAAGGGGGCGATCAATGAGCAGTTCTTC
TRBV27	TRBJ1-1	.	.	CASSFRGRGGPEAFF	TGTGCCAGCAGTTTTCGGGGCAGGGGTGGCCCTGAAGCTTTCTTT
TRBV7-9	TRBJ1-1	.	.	CASSSIWQTEAFF	TGTGCCAGCAGCTCGATTTGGCAGACTGAAGCTTTCTTT
TRBV6-5	TRBJ2-3	TRBD2	.	CASSLRTSGFADTQYF	TGTGCCAGCAGTTTAAGGACTAGCGGGTTTGCAGATACGCAGTATTTT
TRBV14	TRBJ1-3	.	.	CASSQVPRGTPGNTIYF	TGTGCCAGCAGCCAAGTCCCGCGCGGGACCCCTGGAAACACCATATATTTT
TRBV10-2	TRBJ2-2	TRBD1	.	CASSSTGEGTGELFF	TGCGCCAGCAGTTCGACAGGGGAAGGCACCGGGGAGCTGTTTTTT
TRBV29-1	TRBJ2-2	TRBD2	.	CSAQGLAGITGELFF	TGCAGCGCTCAGGGACTAGCGGGAATCACCGGGGAGCTGTTTTTT
TRBV3-1/TRBV3-2	TRBJ1-1	TRBD1	few	CASSQTGLTEAFF	TGTGCCAGCAGCCAGACAGGGCTCACTGAAGCTTTCTTT
TRBV3-1/TRBV3-2	TRBJ2-5	.	.	CASSQISGEQETQYF	TGTGCCAGCAGCCAAATTAGCGGAGAACAAGAGACCCAGTACTTC
TRBV9	TRBJ2-7	TRBD2	.	CASSGVAGDNEQYF	TGTGCCAGCAGCGGGGTAGCGGGAGATAACGAGCAGTACTTC
TRBV9	TRBJ2-3	TRBD2	.	CASSVLPGLAGAQDTQYF	TGTGCCAGCAGCGTACTCCCCGGACTAGCGGGAGCTCAAGATACGCAGTATTTT
TRBV30	TRBJ1-4	.	.	CAWSQRNEKLFF	TGTGCCTGGAGTCAGCGTAATGAAAAACTGTTTTTT
TRBV28	TRBJ1-1	TRBD1	.	CASSPPGQGNTEAFF	TGTGCCAGCAGTCCTCCGGGACAGGGGAACACTGAAGCTTTCTTT
TRBV7-2	TRBJ1-1	TRBD1	.	CASSSRQGRVNTEAFF	TGTGCCAGCAGCTCCAGACAGGGACGGGTGAACACTGAAGCTTTCTTT
TRBV7-9	TRBJ2-7	.	.	CASSWAHYEQYF	TGTGCCAGCAGTTGGGCCCACTACGAGCAGTACTTC
TRBV7-2	TRBJ2-5	.	.	CASSLRQEETQYF	TGTGCCAGCAGCCTCCGACAGGAAGAGACCCAGTACTTC
TRBV29-1	TRBJ1-2	TRBD1	.	CSVGRGTGESGYTF	TGCAGCGTTGGGCGGGGGACAGGGGAATCTGGCTACACCTTC
TRBV29-1	TRBJ2-7	TRBD1	.	CSVSGQGPFEQYF	TGCAGCGTATCGGGACAGGGGCCCTTCGAGCAGTACTTC